Shown below are 29 T cell receptor beta chains from a single sample sequenced in a study of T cell changes during pregnancy in multiple sclerosis. Using immunoSEQ multiplex PCR, the repertoire was profiled, and TCRdb retains in-frame clones only, with some absent. Of 64,000 or so clones in the sample, roughly 90% were seen once. This material consisted of peripheral blood, taken in the first trimester of pregnancy. The source of these receptors is a female donor with multiple sclerosis, enrolled in a pregnancy study.

The chain employs TRBV15 and TRBJ2-7; TRBD2 matches 13 bases. V shed 5 bases and J 3 bases; nucleotides not matched to a gene: 10. Germline V CDR1 and CDR2: LNHNV, YYDKDF (reference sequence). This CDR3 contains 17 residues. The CDR3 DNA reads TGTGCCACCAGCCCTCGGACTAGCGGGAGCAGGAACTACGAGCAGTACTTC. Protein: CATSPRTSGSRNYEQYF.

The chain has TRBV5-4 and TRBJ1-4, with a tentative D call TRBD1 (5 bases). The germline gives CDR1 SGHNT, CDR2 YYREEE (reference sequence). The CDR3 is 17 amino acids. V was shortened by 10 bases and J by 8 bases, with 30 bases between the two germline ends. CDR3 sequence (DNA): TGTGCCGGCGTCTATAACCCGGGGGACCTGGGTCGCGAAAAACTGTTTTTT. Encoded protein: CAGVYNPGDLGREKLFF.

This chain connects TRBV6-5 to TRBJ1-4; D unresolved. This CDR3 is built from 14 residues. Germline V gives CDR1 MNHEY, CDR2 SVGAGI. V lost 2 bases to trimming and J lost 5 bases, with 9 bases between them. This chain's CDR3 is CASSYGRGNEKLFF. The CDR3 DNA is TGTGCCAGCAGTTACGGGCGCGGGAATGAAAAACTGTTTTTT.

The CDR3 loop is CASSQDISSPINIQYF. The CDR3 region has the DNA TGTGCCAGCAGCCAAGATATTAGTTCCCCCATAAACATTCAGTACTTC. The genes are TRBV4-2 and TRBJ2-4; unclear D gene. V gave up 0 bases and J gave up 6 bases, with 15 bases separating them. The CDR3 loop spans 16 amino acids. Germline loops: CDR1 LGHNA, CDR2 YNFKEQ.

The chain joins TRBV19 to TRBJ2-3; TRBD2 matches 10 bases. CDR3 length equals 15 residues. V shed 4 bases, J shed 5 bases, and the junction held 6 bases outside the gene matches. Germline V gene sequence: CDR1 LNHDA, CDR2 SQIVND (reference sequence). The chain's CDR3 is CASSTSGSGIDTQYF. For the CDR3, the DNA is TGTGCCAGTAGTACTAGCGGGAGCGGTATAGATACGCAGTATTTT.

The CDR3 sequence: CASSLSSIGETQYF. In DNA form, the CDR3 reads TGTGCCAGCAGTTTATCATCTATCGGGGAGACCCAGTACTTC. The rearrangement joins TRBV27 to TRBJ2-5; D not resolved. The CDR3 is 14 amino acids. Deletions cut 0 bases from V and 5 bases from J, with 10 bases between. Germline V gene data show CDR1 as MNHEY and CDR2 as SMNVEV (reference sequence).

In this sample, this clone turned up once. The chain recombines TRBV7-3 with TRBJ2-6, with 7 nucleotides matching TRBD1. In germline, CDR1 is SGHTA, CDR2 FQGTGA. This CDR3 has 15 residues. The trim removed 5 bases at V and 2 bases at J, leaving 3 bases unmatched. The CDR3 protein is CASSRDRAGANVLTF. DNA for the CDR3: TGTGCCAGCAGCCGAGACAGGGCTGGGGCCAACGTCCTGACTTTC.

The V gene is TRBV7-9, the J gene TRBJ2-7; 10 bases line up with TRBD2. The CDR3 extends over 15 amino acids. CDR1 SEHNR and CDR2 FQNEAQ come from the germline V gene (reference sequence). With 5 bases clipped from V and 7 bases from J, the junction kept 11 bases outside the gene matches. This CDR3 reads CASSRRTSGGGEQYF. In nucleotides, the CDR3 is TGTGCCAGCAGCCGCAGGACTAGCGGAGGGGGGGAGCAGTACTTC.

This chain connects TRBV28 to TRBJ2-1; 8 positions match TRBD2. CDR3 length: 14 amino acids. Looked up from germline, CDR1 is MDHEN and CDR2 is SYDVKM. The V and J ends lost 6 bases and 8 bases, in that order; junction bases with no gene match: 9. The CDR3 region is CASSTSGLGHEQFF. CDR3 DNA: TGTGCCAGCAGCACATCGGGACTAGGCCATGAGCAGTTCTTC.

The chain uses TRBV15 and TRBJ1-1; D remains ambiguous. Trimming took off 3 bases at V and 12 bases at J, with 17 bases between the two ends. Germline CDR1 and CDR2: LNHNV and YYDKDF (reference sequence). The CDR3 is 13 residues long. CDR3 bases: TGTGCCACCAGCAGGCGGGTTGGGGATTCGACTTTCTTT. This codes for CATSRRVGDSTFF. Looking up the rest from reference TRBV15 and TRBJ1-1 gives the full variable domain: DAMVIQNPRYQVTQFGKPVTLSCSQTLNHNVMYWYQQKSSQAPKLLFHYYDKDFNNEADTPDNFQSRRPNTSFCFLDIRSPGLGDTAMYLCATSRRVGDSTFFGQGTRLTVV.

CDR3 loop: CASSQVTGQGRSGANVLTF. Here the CDR3 DNA reads TGTGCCAGCAGCCAAGTTACCGGACAGGGCCGCTCTGGGGCCAACGTCCTGACTTTC. This sequence joins TRBV4-2 and TRBJ2-6; 8 bases match TRBD1. CDR1 and CDR2 from the germline V gene are LGHNA and YNFKEQ. Trimming cost V 1 base and J 0 bases; bases outside gene matches: 8. The CDR3 has 19 amino acids.

This sequence joins TRBV4-2 and TRBJ2-1, with 8 bases matching TRBD2. Germline trimming cut 1 base from V and 8 bases from J; bases unmatched to any gene: 7. Germline V lookup: CDR1 LGHNA, CDR2 YNFKEQ. CDR3 length: 15 residues. For the CDR3, the DNA is TGTGCCAGCAGCCAAGCAGCGGGAGTTCAAGATGAGCAGTTCTTC. Amino acid sequence: CASSQAAGVQDEQFF.

The chain is built from TRBV5-1 and TRBJ1-1; tentatively, D is TRBD1 (5 bases). The CDR3 runs 15 residues. CDR1 SGHRS and CDR2 YFSETQ come from the germline V gene. Trimming took 0 bases from V and 2 from J, leaving 11 bases between them. The CDR3 region is CASSLASGGNTEAFF. Here the CDR3 DNA reads TGCGCCAGCAGCTTGGCCTCGGGGGGAAACACTGAAGCTTTCTTT.

The V and J genes are TRBV29-1 and TRBJ1-2; TRBD1 matches 7 bases. Per the germline V gene, CDR1 is SQVTM and CDR2 is ANQGSEA. The CDR3 is made up of 15 amino acids. With 4 bases clipped from V and 8 bases from J, the junction kept 16 bases outside the gene matches. The CDR3 is CSVATGARASMGYTF. CDR3 nucleotides: TGCAGCGTTGCCACAGGGGCGCGGGCTTCAATGGGCTACACCTTC.

The rearrangement links TRBV7-2 to TRBJ2-1; TRBD2 aligns across 7 bases. V lost 0 bases and J lost 4; bases outside the gene matches: 9. Germline CDR1 is SGHTA and CDR2 is FQGNSA. This CDR3 has 17 amino acids. The CDR3: CASSLAGTASGYNEQFF. The CDR3 coding sequence is TGTGCCAGCAGCTTAGCTGGTACGGCTAGCGGATACAATGAGCAGTTCTTC.

The V call is TRBV5-4, the J call TRBJ2-7; 8 nucleotides match TRBD2. The CDR3 loop spans 13 amino acids. Trimming at V came to 0 bases and at J to 5 bases, leaving 1 base not matched to a gene. Per germline, CDR1 SGHNT and CDR2 YYREEE (reference sequence). CDR3 bases: TGTGCCAGCAGCTTGGGGCGGGGGGACGAGCAGTACTTC. The encoded protein is CASSLGRGDEQYF.

In DNA form, the CDR3 reads TGTGCCAGCAGTTACGCTCTCGTGGGAGCTGACGAGCAGTACTTC. Protein product: CASSYALVGADEQYF. This rearrangement joins TRBV6-5 to TRBJ2-7, with D possibly matching TRBD2 (5 bases). CDR3 length: 15 amino acids. Germline V gives CDR1 MNHEY, CDR2 SVGAGI. V was cut by 2 bases and J by 5 bases, with 16 bases left in between.

CDR3 DNA sequence: TGTGCCAGCCCGAGAGGATCCTACGAGCAGTACTTC. It encodes CASPRGSYEQYF. This chain joins TRBV6-8 and TRBJ2-7; no clear D gene. Trimming pared 8 bases from V and 1 base from J, leaving 9 bases between. Germline CDR1 is MNHGY and CDR2 is SAAAGT. The CDR3 sequence is 12 residues long.

The J gene is TRBJ1-1, the V gene TRBV4-1, with 9 bases that match TRBD1. Germline CDR1 MGHRA, CDR2 YSYEKL. V was clipped by 4 bases and J by 8 bases; unmatched bases: 5. The CDR3 sequence is 13 residues long. CDR3 loop: CASSRGQGWEAFF. CDR3 nucleotide sequence: TGCGCCAGCAGCCGTGGACAGGGGTGGGAAGCTTTCTTT.

The chain combines TRBV10-3 with TRBJ2-7; 12 bases agree with TRBD2. From germline, CDR1 is ENHRY and CDR2 SYGVKD. V dropped 6 bases and J dropped 2; count of bases not matched to a gene: 2. The length of the CDR3 is 14 residues. The CDR3 DNA reads TGTGCCATCAGCTGGACTAGCGGGACCTACGAGCAGTACTTC. It translates to CAISWTSGTYEQYF.

The V gene is TRBV28, the J gene TRBJ2-1; perhaps TRBD2 as D (5 bases). Germline V lookup: CDR1 MDHEN, CDR2 SYDVKM. V shed 6 bases and J shed 0 bases, with 12 bases lying between them. This CDR3 spans 15 amino acids. The CDR3 protein is CASSRSGSSYNEQFF. The CDR3 DNA sequence: TGTGCCAGCAGCCGCAGTGGGAGCTCCTACAATGAGCAGTTCTTC. The full variable domain, rest sourced from reference TRBV28 and TRBJ2-1, is DVKVTQSSRYLVKRTGEKVFLECVQDMDHENMFWYRQDPGLGLRLIYFSYDVKMKEKGDIPEGYSVSREKKERFSLILESASTNQTSMYLCASSRSGSSYNEQFFGPGTRLTVL.

J is TRBJ2-4 and V is TRBV19; D is perhaps TRBD1 (6 bases). Germline loops: CDR1 LNHDA, CDR2 SQIVND (reference sequence). The CDR3 runs to 15 residues. V was shortened by 1 base and J by 6 bases, with 13 bases between the two germline ends. The CDR3 loop reads CASSIGGRGGNIQYF. CDR3 DNA: TGTGCCAGTAGTATAGGCGGCAGGGGTGGAAACATTCAGTACTTC. The variable domain in full, with the rest retrieved from reference TRBV19 and TRBJ2-4, is DGGITQSPKYLFRKEGQNVTLSCEQNLNHDAMYWYRQDPGQGLRLIYYSQIVNDFQKGDIAEGYSVSREKKESFPLTVTSAQKNPTAFYLCASSIGGRGGNIQYFGAGTRLSVL.

This clone came up once. J is TRBJ1-2 and V is TRBV29-1; TRBD1 aligns across 10 bases. V was clipped by 6 bases and J by 6 bases; unmatched bases: 1. Germline V gene sequence: CDR1 SQVTM, CDR2 ANQGSEA. There are 11 residues in the CDR3. CDR3 sequence: CSVGTGDGYTF. The CDR3 DNA reads TGCAGCGTAGGGACAGGGGATGGCTACACCTTC.

This chain links TRBV6-5 with TRBJ2-2; 11 bases are shared with TRBD2. Germline CDR1 is MNHEY and CDR2 is SVGAGI. V gave up 4 bases and J gave up 2 bases; unmatched junction bases: 3. The CDR3 loop spans 16 amino acids. The DNA of the CDR3 is TGTGCCAGCAGTTTTCTAGCGGGAGGAAACACCGGGGAGCTGTTTTTT. It specifies CASSFLAGGNTGELFF.

The V call is TRBV28, the J call TRBJ2-1; 13 bases are shared with TRBD2. The junction had 4 bases not matched to a gene; V was cut back by 1 base and J by 7 bases. The CDR3 contains 16 residues. CDR1 is MDHEN, CDR2 SYDVKM, per germline. CDR3 nucleotide sequence: TGTGCCAGCAGTTTATCGGGACTAGCGGGGAGGAATGAGCAGTTCTTC. Encoded protein: CASSLSGLAGRNEQFF.

The genes are TRBV7-3 and TRBJ2-2, with 7 positions matching TRBD1. Trimming cost V 2 bases and J 4 bases; bases outside gene matches: 10. Germline assignment: CDR1 SGHTA and CDR2 FQGTGA. There are 17 residues in the CDR3. The DNA of the CDR3 is TGTGCCAGCAGCTTATACCTGAAGGGGGCGACCACCGGGGAGCTGTTTTTT. Translating gives CASSLYLKGATTGELFF.

The rearrangement joins TRBV6-6 to TRBJ2-5; 8 bases line up with TRBD2. Germline CDR1 MNHNY, CDR2 SVGAGI (reference sequence). The CDR3 covers 14 residues. J gave up 2 bases and V 6 bases, and 5 bases lay outside the gene matches. The CDR3 DNA reads TGTGCCAGCAGCGCGACTAGCGAGCAAGAGACCCAGTACTTC. It is translated as CASSATSEQETQYF.

V usage is TRBV25-1 and J usage is TRBJ2-7; TRBD2 aligns across 12 bases. The germline CDR1 and CDR2 sequences are MGHDK and SYGVNS. V was pared by 2 bases and J by 5 bases, with 7 bases of the junction left unmatched. The CDR3 covers 16 residues. The CDR3 DNA reads as TGTGCCAGCAGTGAACCCCTAGCGGGAGGGGGCCACGAGCAGTACTTC. Protein: CASSEPLAGGGHEQYF.

The gene calls are TRBV12-5 and TRBJ2-2; 8 bases line up with TRBD2. The CDR3 length is 16 residues. Losses at the gene ends were 0 bases for V and 1 base for J; bases not matched to a gene: 1. Germline CDR1 and CDR2: LGHNT and FRNRAP. In nucleotides, the CDR3 is TGTGCTAGTGGTTTGGTACTAGCGGAGAACACCGGGGAGCTGTTTTTT. Protein sequence: CASGLVLAENTGELFF.